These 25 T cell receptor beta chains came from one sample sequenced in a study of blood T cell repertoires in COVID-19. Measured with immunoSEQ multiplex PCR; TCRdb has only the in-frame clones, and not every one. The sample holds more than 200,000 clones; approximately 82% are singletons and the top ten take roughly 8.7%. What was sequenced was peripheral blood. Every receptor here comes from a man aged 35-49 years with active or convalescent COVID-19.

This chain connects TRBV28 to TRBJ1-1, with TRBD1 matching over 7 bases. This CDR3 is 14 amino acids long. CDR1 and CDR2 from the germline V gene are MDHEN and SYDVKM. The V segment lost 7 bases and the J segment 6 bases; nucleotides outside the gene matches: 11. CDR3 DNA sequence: TGTGCCAGCATCCCGGGAGGGGGCATACCTGAAGCTTTCTTT. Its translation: CASIPGGGIPEAFF.

CDR3 bases: TGTGCCAGCAGCTCCCGCGGGACTAGCGGGGGGGCTCAGTTCTTC. This encodes CASSSRGTSGGAQFF. The chain links TRBV11-2 to TRBJ2-1; TRBD2 aligns across 16 bases. V shed 4 bases and J 13 bases; nucleotides not matched to a gene: 7. Germline loops: CDR1 SGHAT, CDR2 FQNNGV. This CDR3 contains 15 residues.

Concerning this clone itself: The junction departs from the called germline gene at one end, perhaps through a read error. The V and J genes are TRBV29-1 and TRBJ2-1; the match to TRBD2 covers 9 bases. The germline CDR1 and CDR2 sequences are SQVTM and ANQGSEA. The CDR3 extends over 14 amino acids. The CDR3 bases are TGCAGCGTTCTTCTAGCGGGATTTAACAATCAGCAGTTCTTC. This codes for CSVLLAGFNNQQFF.

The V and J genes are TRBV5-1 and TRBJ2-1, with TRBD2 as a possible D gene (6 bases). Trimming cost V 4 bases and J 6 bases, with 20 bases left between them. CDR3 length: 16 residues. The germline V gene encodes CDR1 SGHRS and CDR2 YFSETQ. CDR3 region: CASSPQPGLGLNEQFF. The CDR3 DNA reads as TGCGCCAGCAGCCCCCAACCGGGACTTGGGCTCAATGAGCAGTTCTTC.

The chain's CDR3 is CASSPVQGSSNEQFF. CDR3 bases: TGTGCCAGCAGCCCCGTTCAGGGTTCCAGCAATGAGCAGTTCTTC. V usage is TRBV9 and J usage is TRBJ2-1; D might be TRBD1 (5 bases). The CDR3 contains 15 residues. Per the germline V gene, CDR1 is SGDLS and CDR2 is YYNGEE. The ends were cut back, 4 bases at V and 6 bases at J, with 17 bases in the middle.

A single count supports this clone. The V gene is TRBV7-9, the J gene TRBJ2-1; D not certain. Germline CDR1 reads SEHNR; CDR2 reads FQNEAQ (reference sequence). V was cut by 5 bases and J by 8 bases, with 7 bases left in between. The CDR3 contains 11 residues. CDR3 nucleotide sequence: TGTGCCAGCAGCCGCTATGATGAGCAGTTCTTC. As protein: CASSRYDEQFF.

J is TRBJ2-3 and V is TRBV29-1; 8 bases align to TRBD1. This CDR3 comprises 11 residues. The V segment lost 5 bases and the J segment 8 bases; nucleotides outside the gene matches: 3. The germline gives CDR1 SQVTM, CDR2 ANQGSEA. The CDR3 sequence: CSVQTGGTQYF. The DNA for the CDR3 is TGCAGCGTTCAAACAGGGGGTACGCAGTATTTT.

The CDR3 region is CASSLREWTDPYEQYF. The CDR3 region has the DNA TGTGCCAGCAGTTTACGTGAGTGGACAGACCCTTACGAGCAGTACTTC. This sequence joins TRBV27 and TRBJ2-7; D possibly corresponds to TRBD1 (6 bases). CDR1 is MNHEY and CDR2 is SMNVEV in the germline V gene (reference sequence). Trimming stripped 2 bases from V and 4 bases from J, with 18 bases between. This CDR3 has 16 amino acids.

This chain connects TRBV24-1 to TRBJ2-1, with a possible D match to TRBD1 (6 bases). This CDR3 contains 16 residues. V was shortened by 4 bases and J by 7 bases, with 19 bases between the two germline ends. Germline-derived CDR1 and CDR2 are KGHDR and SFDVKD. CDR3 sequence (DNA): TGTGCCACCAGTGACCGAAACCAGGGGTATGGGAATGAGCAGTTCTTC. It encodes CATSDRNQGYGNEQFF.

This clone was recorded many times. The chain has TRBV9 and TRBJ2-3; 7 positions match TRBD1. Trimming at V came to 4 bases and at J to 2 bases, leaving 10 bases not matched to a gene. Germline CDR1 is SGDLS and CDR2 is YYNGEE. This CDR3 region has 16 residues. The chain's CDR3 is CASSYNYRGDTDTQYF. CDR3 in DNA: TGTGCCAGCAGCTATAACTACAGGGGCGACACAGATACGCAGTATTTT.

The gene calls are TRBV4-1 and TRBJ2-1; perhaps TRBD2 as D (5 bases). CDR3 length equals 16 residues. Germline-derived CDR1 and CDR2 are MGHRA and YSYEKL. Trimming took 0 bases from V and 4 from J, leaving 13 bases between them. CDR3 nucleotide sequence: TGCGCCAGCAGCCAAGATGCCGGGATCCCTTACAATGAGCAGTTCTTC. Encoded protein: CASSQDAGIPYNEQFF.

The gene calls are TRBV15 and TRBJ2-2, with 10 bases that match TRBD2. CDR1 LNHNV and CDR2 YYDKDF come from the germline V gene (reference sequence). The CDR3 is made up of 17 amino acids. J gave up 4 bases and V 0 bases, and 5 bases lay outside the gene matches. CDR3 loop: CATSRELAGGVTGELFF. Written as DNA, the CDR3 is TGTGCCACCAGCAGAGAATTAGCGGGAGGAGTCACCGGGGAGCTGTTTTTT.

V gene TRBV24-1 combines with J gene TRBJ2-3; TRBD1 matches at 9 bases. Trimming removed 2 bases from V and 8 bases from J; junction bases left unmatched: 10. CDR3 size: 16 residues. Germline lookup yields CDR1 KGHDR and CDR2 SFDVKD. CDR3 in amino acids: CATSDSDPGQGGTQYF. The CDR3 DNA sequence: TGTGCCACCAGTGATTCTGACCCGGGACAGGGCGGTACGCAGTATTTT.

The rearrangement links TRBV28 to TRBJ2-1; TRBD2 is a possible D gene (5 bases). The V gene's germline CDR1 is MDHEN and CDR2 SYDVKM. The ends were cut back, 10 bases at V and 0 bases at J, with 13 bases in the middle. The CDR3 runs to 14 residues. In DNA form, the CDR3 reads TGTGCCACCAAGCGGAGCAGCTCCTACAATGAGCAGTTCTTC. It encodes CATKRSSSYNEQFF.

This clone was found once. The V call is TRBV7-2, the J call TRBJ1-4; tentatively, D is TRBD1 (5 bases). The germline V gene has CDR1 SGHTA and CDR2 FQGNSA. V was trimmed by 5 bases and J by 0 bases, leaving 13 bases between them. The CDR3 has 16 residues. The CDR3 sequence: CASSTRQSATNEKLFF. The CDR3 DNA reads TGTGCCAGCAGCACAAGACAGAGCGCAACTAATGAAAAACTGTTTTTT.

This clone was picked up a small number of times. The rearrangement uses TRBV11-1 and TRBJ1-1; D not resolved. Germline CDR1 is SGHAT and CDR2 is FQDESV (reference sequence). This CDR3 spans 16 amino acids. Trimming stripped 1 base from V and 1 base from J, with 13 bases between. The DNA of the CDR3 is TGTGCCAGCAGCTTAGGAGCAGGAACGACGAACACTGAAGCTTTCTTT. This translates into CASSLGAGTTNTEAFF.

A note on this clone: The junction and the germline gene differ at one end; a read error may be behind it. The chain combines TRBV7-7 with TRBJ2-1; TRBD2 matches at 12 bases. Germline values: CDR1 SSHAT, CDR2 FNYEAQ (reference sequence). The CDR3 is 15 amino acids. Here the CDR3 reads CASSFPSGGEREQFF. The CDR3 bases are TGTGCTAGCAGCTTCCCTAGCGGGGGGGAGCGTGAGCAGTTCTTC.

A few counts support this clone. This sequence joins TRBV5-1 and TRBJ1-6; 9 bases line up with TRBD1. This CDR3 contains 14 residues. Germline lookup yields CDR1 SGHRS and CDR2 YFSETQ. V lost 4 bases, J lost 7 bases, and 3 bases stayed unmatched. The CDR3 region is CASSPGQGNSPLHF. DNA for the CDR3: TGCGCCAGCAGCCCGGGACAGGGAAATTCACCCCTCCACTTT.

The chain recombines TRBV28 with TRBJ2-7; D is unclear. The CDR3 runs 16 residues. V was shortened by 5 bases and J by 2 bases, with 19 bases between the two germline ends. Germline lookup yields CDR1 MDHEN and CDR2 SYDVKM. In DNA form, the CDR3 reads TGTGCCAGCAGTGCGGCGTGGGTACAACCCCCCTACGAGCAGTACTTC. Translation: CASSAAWVQPPYEQYF.

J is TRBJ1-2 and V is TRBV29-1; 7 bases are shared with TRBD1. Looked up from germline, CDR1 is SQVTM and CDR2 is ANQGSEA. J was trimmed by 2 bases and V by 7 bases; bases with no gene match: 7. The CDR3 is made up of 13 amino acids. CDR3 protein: CSALGQTNYGYTF. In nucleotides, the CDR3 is TGCAGCGCTTTGGGACAGACCAACTATGGCTACACCTTC.

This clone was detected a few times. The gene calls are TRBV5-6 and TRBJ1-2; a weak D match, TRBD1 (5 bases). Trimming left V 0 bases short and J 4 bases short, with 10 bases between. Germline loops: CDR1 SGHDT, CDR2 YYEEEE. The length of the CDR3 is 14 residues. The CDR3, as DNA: TGTGCCAGCAGCTTGGGACAGAAAACCTATGGCTACACCTTC. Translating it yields CASSLGQKTYGYTF.

CDR3 in DNA: TGTGCCAGCAGCAGGACAGGGGAAGTCGCTGAAGCTTTCTTT. Translated, it gives CASSRTGEVAEAFF. This rearrangement joins TRBV6-5 to TRBJ1-1; TRBD1 aligns across 9 bases. This CDR3 is 14 amino acids long. Trimming at V came to 6 bases and at J to 6 bases, leaving 8 bases not matched to a gene. The germline V gene has CDR1 MNHEY and CDR2 SVGAGI.

The CDR3 region is CASSQLGARGETQYF. CDR3 bases: TGCGCCAGCAGCCAACTTGGGGCTCGAGGAGAGACCCAGTACTTC. The rearrangement joins TRBV4-1 to TRBJ2-5, with a tentative D call TRBD1 (5 bases). Germline lookup yields CDR1 MGHRA and CDR2 YSYEKL. Trimming pared 2 bases from V and 4 bases from J, leaving 14 bases between. The CDR3 contains 15 residues.

The CDR3 DNA is TGTGCCAGCAGGAGGACTAGCGGGAGTGTAGGTGAGCAGTTCTTC. As protein: CASRRTSGSVGEQFF. The rearrangement joins TRBV2 to TRBJ2-1; TRBD2 agrees at 13 bases. This CDR3 spans 15 amino acids. CDR1 is SNHLY and CDR2 is FYNNEI in the germline V gene. With 6 bases clipped from V and 9 bases from J, the junction kept 8 bases outside the gene matches.

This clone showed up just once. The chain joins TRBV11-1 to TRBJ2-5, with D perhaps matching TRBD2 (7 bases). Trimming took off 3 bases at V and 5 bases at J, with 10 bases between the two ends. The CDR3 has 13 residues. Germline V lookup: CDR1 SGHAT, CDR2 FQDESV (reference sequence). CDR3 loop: CASSLRGQETQYF. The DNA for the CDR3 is TGTGCCAGCAGCTTGCGGGGGCAGGAGACCCAGTACTTC.